This entry lists 20 T cell receptor beta chains sequenced from one sample in a study of breast tumors, draining lymph nodes, adjacent tissues. TCRdb re-called the multiplex PCR reads with MiXCR, one entry per CDR3 protein. The data hold around 130,000 distinct CDR3 sequences, with 21% observed a single time. Samples came from axillary lymph nodes draining the breast cancer. The sequenced sample consisted of axillary lymph node tissue. The origin of the receptors is a female donor with breast cancer. Some clones in this sample may be carry-over from other donors' samples.

V is TRBV7-8 and J is TRBJ1-1; D is unresolved. This CDR3 has 15 residues. CDR1 and CDR2 from the germline V gene are SGHVS and FQNEAQ. V was clipped by 3 bases and J by 2 bases, with 13 bases between them. In DNA form, the CDR3 reads TGTGCCAGCAGCTTTTATGAAGCAAGAAACACTGAAGCTTTCTTT. It encodes CASSFYEARNTEAFF.

This clonotype was recorded at least ten times. CDR3 amino acids: CASSFVDRGSGNTIYF. Written as DNA, the CDR3 is TGTGCCAGCAGCTTCGTTGACAGGGGCTCTGGAAACACCATATATTTT. The chain carries TRBV5-6 and TRBJ1-3; 8 positions match TRBD1. V trimming: 2 bases; J trimming: 0 bases; junction bases outside the gene matches: 4. CDR3 size: 16 residues. CDR1 SGHDT and CDR2 YYEEEE come from the germline V gene.

This clonotype came up many times. The CDR3: CASSSRTGTYEQYF. The CDR3 DNA reads TGTGCCAGCAGCTCACGAACGGGAACCTACGAGCAGTACTTC. V gene TRBV13 combines with J gene TRBJ2-7; the D gene is possibly TRBD2 (5 bases). Germline assignment: CDR1 PRHDT and CDR2 FYEKMQ (reference sequence). CDR3 length: 14 amino acids. Trimming left V 4 bases short and J 2 bases short, with 12 bases between.

This clonotype was seen at least ten times. This rearrangement joins TRBV11-2 to TRBJ1-2, with no clear D. The CDR3 has 12 amino acids. V dropped 5 bases and J dropped 7 bases, with 11 bases sitting between them. Looked up from germline, CDR1 is SGHAT and CDR2 is FQNNGV. The CDR3 region is CASSAEVRGYTF. CDR3 nucleotides: TGTGCCAGCAGCGCCGAGGTGCGTGGCTACACCTTC. Variable domain in full (rest from reference TRBV11-2 and TRBJ1-2): EAGVAQSPRYKIIEKRQSVAFWCNPISGHATLYWYQQILGQGPKLLIQFQNNGVVDDSQLPKDRFSAERLKGVDSTLKIQPAKLEDSAVYLCASSAEVRGYTFGSGTRLTVV.

This clonotype was seen repeatedly, ten times or more. The CDR3 is CASSSSRGSDTQYF. CDR3 DNA sequence: TGTGCCAGCAGTTCTAGCAGGGGTAGCGATACGCAGTATTTT. The gene calls are TRBV12-3 or TRBV12-4 and TRBJ2-3; possibly TRBD1 for D (6 bases). V lost 4 bases to trimming and J lost 6 bases, with 14 bases between them. The CDR3 loop spans 14 amino acids.

This clonotype was picked up many times. The chain uses TRBV4-1 and TRBJ2-7; D might be TRBD1 (6 bases). The CDR3 has 16 residues. Germline CDR1 and CDR2: MGHRA and YSYEKL. The germline V and J ends were trimmed by 4 bases and 0 bases, with 16 bases remaining between them. The CDR3 loop reads CASSPPDSTSSYEQYF. The CDR3, as DNA: TGCGCCAGCAGCCCCCCGGACAGCACCAGCTCCTACGAGCAGTACTTC.

In this sample, this clonotype turned up many times. The chain has TRBV20-1 and TRBJ2-1; D might be TRBD2 (6 bases). Germline CDR1 DFQATT, CDR2 SNEGSKA (reference sequence). The CDR3 loop spans 16 amino acids. V dropped 3 bases and J dropped 0 bases, with 15 bases sitting between them. CDR3 amino acids: CSASSGGVGSYNEQFF. Here the CDR3 DNA reads TGCAGTGCTAGCTCCGGAGGGGTAGGCTCCTACAATGAGCAGTTCTTC.

This chain joins TRBV28 and TRBJ1-4, with a possible D match to TRBD1 (5 bases). CDR1 is MDHEN and CDR2 is SYDVKM in the germline V gene. The CDR3 runs 15 residues. Trimming took off 7 bases at V and 16 bases at J, with 28 bases between the two ends. CDR3: CASTRGATKGDKAFF. For the CDR3, the DNA is TGTGCCAGCACCCGCGGGGCCACAAAGGGTGACAAGGCGTTTTTT.

This clonotype was observed a single time. A read error may be the cause here, since a much bigger clone is one base away. V is TRBV18 and J is TRBJ2-7; D gene ambiguous. Germline V lookup: CDR1 KGHSH, CDR2 LQKENI. Trimming cost V 3 bases and J 6 bases, with 9 bases left between them. The CDR3 is 12 residues long. The CDR3 sequence: CASSPQAREQYF. DNA for the CDR3: TGTGCCAGCTCACCTCAAGCCCGCGAGCAGTACTTC.

This clonotype was detected only a few times. A clone one base away is much larger, so this may be a read error. The V and J genes are TRBV7-6 and TRBJ2-7, with a weak D call TRBD2 (5 bases). The germline V gene has CDR1 SGHVS and CDR2 FNYEAQ. The CDR3 is made up of 14 amino acids. The CDR3 nucleotides are TGTGCCAGCAGCTCGGGAACCAAACCCTACAAGCAGTACTTC. Translated: CASSSGTKPYKQYF. Complete variable domain (other parts from reference TRBV7-6 and TRBJ2-7): GAGVSQSPRYKVTKRGQDVALRCDPISGHVSLYWYRQALGQGPEFLTYFNYEAQQDKSGLPNDRFSAERPEGSISTLTIQRTEQRDSAMYRCASSSGTKPYKQYFGPGTRLTVT.

This clonotype showed up many times. J is TRBJ1-2 and V is TRBV28; no definite D call. Trimming took 2 bases from V and 4 from J, leaving 8 bases between them. Germline V gene sequence: CDR1 MDHEN, CDR2 SYDVKM. The CDR3 is 13 residues long. The CDR3 reads CASSLRWFYGYTF. In DNA, the CDR3 is TGTGCCAGCAGTTTAAGGTGGTTCTATGGCTACACCTTC.

There are many counts of this clonotype. The chain couples TRBV7-2 to TRBJ1-3; D is unresolved. The CDR3 length is 16 residues. Germline V gene lookup returns CDR1 SGHTA and CDR2 FQGNSA. Deletions cut 4 bases from V and 0 bases from J, with 13 bases between. The CDR3 loop reads CASSSQPGTSGNTIYF. In DNA form, the CDR3 reads TGTGCCAGCAGCTCACAACCAGGAACCTCTGGAAACACCATATATTTT.

Worth noting for this clonotype: This CDR3 fails to terminate in the conserved phenylalanine or tryptophan, so it likely reflects a read error. The V gene is TRBV24-1, the J gene TRBJ1-2; no definite D call. Trimming took off 5 bases at V and 8 bases at J, with 14 bases between the two ends. This CDR3 has 13 amino acids. Germline CDR1 KGHDR, CDR2 SFDVKD. As DNA, the CDR3 is TGTGCCACCAGTGGCCACCTATTCACGGGCTACACCCTC. This gives the protein CATSGHLFTGYTL.

In its sample, this clonotype was seen many times. CDR3 protein: CASSLDSVQYF. In DNA form, the CDR3 reads TGCGCCAGCAGCTTGGACAGCGTGCAGTACTTC. The chain is built from TRBV5-1 and TRBJ2-7, with no clear D. The V end lost 0 bases, the J end lost 9 bases, and 7 bases lay between the germline ends. The CDR3 loop spans 11 amino acids. CDR1 is SGHRS, CDR2 YFSETQ, per germline.

This clonotype appeared many times. The chain is built from TRBV10-2 and TRBJ2-3; TRBD2 agrees at 9 bases. Germline V lookup: CDR1 WSHSY, CDR2 SAAADI. The CDR3 is 15 amino acids. J gave up 2 bases and V 4 bases, and 4 bases lay outside the gene matches. The CDR3, as DNA: TGCGCCAGCAGTGGGGTAGCGGGGGCCACAGATACGCAGTATTTT. Its translation: CASSGVAGATDTQYF.

This clonotype was picked up a small number of times. The chain is built from TRBV27 and TRBJ2-2; 8 positions agree with TRBD2. The germline V gene has CDR1 MNHEY and CDR2 SMNVEV (reference sequence). After removal of 6 bases from V and 8 bases from J, the junction contained 14 bases not matched to a gene. This CDR3 is 16 amino acids long. The CDR3 DNA sequence: TGTGCCAGCAGCCCTTTGTTAGCGGGGATAGCGGGGGAGCTGTTTTTT. Its protein is CASSPLLAGIAGELFF.

Remarks on this clonotype: One base away lies a much larger clone, so this may be a sequencing read error. V usage is TRBV5-6 and J usage is TRBJ1-3; D might be TRBD1 (5 bases). The V gene's germline CDR1 is SGHDT and CDR2 YYEEEE. The ends were cut back, 3 bases at V and 2 bases at J, with 15 bases in the middle. The CDR3 covers 16 residues. In DNA, the CDR3 is TGTGCCAGCAGCTCGGCCCGGACACGCCCTGGAAACACCATATATTTT. Its translation is CASSSARTRPGNTIYF.

This clonotype was detected once. This chain connects TRBV12-3 or TRBV12-4 to TRBJ1-1; a possible D gene is TRBD1 (5 bases). The CDR3 has 14 residues. Deletions cut 5 bases from V and 4 bases from J, with 14 bases between. This CDR3 reads CASSRDAGGTEAFF. CDR3 nucleotides: TGTGCCAGCAGTCGGGACGCGGGGGGCACTGAAGCTTTCTTT.

This clonotype has only one observation. Being one base from a much bigger clone, this may be a read error. The V call is TRBV5-1, the J call TRBJ2-2; no firm D call. The germline gives CDR1 SGHRS, CDR2 YFSETQ. The CDR3 has 13 amino acids. The V and J ends lost 4 bases and 5 bases respectively, with 9 bases between them. In DNA form, the CDR3 reads TGCGCCAGCAGCGTAGGCAGTACCGGGGAGCTGTTTTTT. Residues: CASSVGSTGELFF.

This clonotype came up many times. V gene TRBV4-1 combines with J gene TRBJ2-1; possibly TRBD2 for D (6 bases). CDR1 and CDR2 (germline): MGHRA, YSYEKL. V lost 0 bases to trimming and J lost 5 bases, with 14 bases between them. The CDR3 totals 16 residues. The CDR3 DNA is TGCGCCAGCAGCCAAGAGGAGGCGGGAACCCACAATGAGCAGTTCTTC. The encoded protein is CASSQEEAGTHNEQFF.